The rows below give T cell receptor beta chains drawn from one sample of a study of blood T cell repertoires in COVID-19. Sequencing used immunoSEQ multiplex PCR; TCRdb keeps in-frame clones, though not all of them. This table has around 370,000 clones, 87% appearing once. Sequencing input: peripheral blood. These receptors originate from a woman in her forties or fifties with COVID-19, enrolled during active disease. CDR3s include the opening cysteine and the closing phenylalanine or tryptophan. The D gene is left open where the match is weak. A row's size may be missing; if present it is once, few, many or a size class.

>NA|TRBV19|NA|TRBJ1-1
CASSIWSRNTEAFF
TGTGCCAGTAGTATATGGTCTAGGAACACTGAAGCTTTCTTT
>NA|TRBV7-2|NA|TRBJ2-1
CASSLDSSSYNEQFF
TGTGCCAGCAGCCTCGACAGTAGCTCCTACAATGAGCAGTTCTTC
>TRBD1|TRBV7-9|NA|TRBJ1-2
CASSPRTGIYGYTF
TGTGCCAGCAGCCCCCGGACAGGAATCTATGGCTACACCTTC
>TRBD1|TRBV6-5|NA|TRBJ1-6
CASKKDRGNSPLHF
TGTGCCAGCAAGAAAGACAGGGGGAATTCACCCCTCCACTTT
>NA|TRBV18|NA|TRBJ1-1
CASSRLENTEAFF
TGTGCCAGCTCACGGCTAGAGAACACTGAAGCTTTCTTT
>TRBD2|TRBV29-1|few|TRBJ2-5
CSVSSGQETQYF
TGCAGCGTTAGTAGCGGGCAAGAGACCCAGTACTTC
>TRBD1|TRBV4-2|NA|TRBJ2-7
CASSQGGGTGGYEQYF
TGTGCCAGCAGCCAAGGAGGAGGGACAGGGGGCTACGAGCAGTACTTC
>NA|TRBV3-1/TRBV3-2|NA|TRBJ2-3
CASSQLERAQYF
TGTGCCAGCAGCCAGCTTGAAAGAGCGCAGTATTTT
>NA|TRBV10-2|once|TRBJ2-7
CASSEITVAEQYF
TGCGCCAGCAGTGAAATCACGGTTGCCGAGCAGTACTTC
>TRBD1|TRBV7-9|once|TRBJ2-7
CASRELVGTGFNEQYF
TGTGCCAGCAGGGAGCTTGTTGGGACAGGGTTCAACGAGCAGTACTTC
>TRBD1|TRBV29-1|NA|TRBJ2-2
CSVGRTGRTGELFF
TGCAGCGTGGGGCGGACAGGGAGAACCGGGGAGCTGTTTTTT
>TRBD2|TRBV3-1/TRBV3-2|NA|TRBJ2-7
CDNLGTSGYEQYF
TGTGATAACCTAGGGACTAGCGGGTACGAGCAGTACTTC
>NA|TRBV6-5|NA|TRBJ1-1
CASTWQGPWGTEAFF
TGTGCCAGCACCTGGCAGGGGCCATGGGGCACTGAAGCTTTCTTT
>TRBD1|TRBV6-5|NA|TRBJ2-7
CASSYSIAGGTYEQYF
TGTGCCAGCAGTTACTCGATAGCAGGGGGCACCTACGAGCAGTACTTC
>TRBD1|TRBV5-1|NA|TRBJ1-2
CASSWGTATNYGYTF
TGCGCCAGCAGCTGGGGGACAGCCACTAACTATGGCTACACCTTC
>TRBD1|TRBV2|NA|TRBJ2-3
CASSGEQGPTDTQYF
TGTGCCAGCAGTGGGGAACAGGGGCCCACAGATACGCAGTATTTT
>TRBD2|TRBV6-6|few|TRBJ2-7
CASSPLAGGEYEQYF
TGTGCCAGCAGTCCTCTAGCGGGAGGCGAATACGAGCAGTACTTC
>NA|TRBV11-3|once|TRBJ2-1
CASDMEGRSEQFF
TGTGCCAGCGACATGGAGGGTCGAAGTGAGCAGTTCTTC
>TRBD1|TRBV6-5|few|TRBJ1-4
CASRGTGVREKLFF
TGTGCCAGCAGGGGGACAGGGGTTAGAGAAAAACTGTTTTTT
>NA|TRBV4-3|NA|TRBJ2-3
CASSQDFRYTDTQYF
TGCGCCAGCAGCCAAGATTTCCGGTACACAGATACGCAGTATTTT
>TRBD2|TRBV19|NA|TRBJ2-1
CASSIAGGPTHEQFF
TGTGCCAGTAGTATAGCGGGAGGGCCTACCCATGAGCAGTTCTTC
>TRBD2|TRBV7-3|NA|TRBJ2-3
CASSLAASGRDTQYF
TGTGCCAGCAGCTTAGCGGCTAGCGGGAGGGATACGCAGTATTTT
>TRBD1|TRBV30|NA|TRBJ1-2
CAWSQQGRFGYTF
TGTGCCTGGAGTCAACAGGGGAGGTTCGGCTACACCTTC
>NA|TRBV27|once|TRBJ2-5
CASSLLVGGVKTQYF
TGTGCCAGCAGTTTACTCGTGGGGGGAGTAAAGACCCAGTACTTC
>NA|TRBV4-3|NA|TRBJ1-5
CASSQDQSWAQPQHF
TGCGCCAGCAGCCAAGATCAGAGCTGGGCTCAGCCCCAGCATTTT
>TRBD2|TRBV7-9|NA|TRBJ2-1
CASSFPGSGSDNEQFF
TGTGCCAGCAGCTTCCCCGGTAGCGGGAGTGACAATGAGCAGTTCTTC
>TRBD1|TRBV4-1|NA|TRBJ1-2
CASSRDRGFGYTF
TGCGCCAGCAGCCGGGACAGGGGTTTTGGCTACACCTTC
>NA|TRBV18|NA|TRBJ1-1
CASSPSIDTEAFF
TGTGCCAGCTCACCCTCAATAGACACTGAAGCTTTCTTT
>NA|TRBV5-1|NA|TRBJ1-2
CASSFGRSERSYTF
TGCGCCAGCAGCTTTGGTCGTTCCGAGCGGAGCTACACCTTC
>TRBD1|TRBV15|NA|TRBJ2-7
CATSSGQGLNEQYF
TGTGCCACCAGCAGTGGACAGGGCTTAAACGAGCAGTACTTC
>TRBD2|TRBV5-1|NA|TRBJ2-5
CASREAGEGRETQYF
TGCGCCAGCAGGGAAGCGGGAGAGGGTAGGGAGACCCAGTACTTC
>TRBD2|TRBV7-2|NA|TRBJ2-7
CASSLRLAGDEQYF
TGTGCCAGCAGCTTAAGGCTAGCGGGAGACGAGCAGTACTTC
>NA|TRBV19|once|TRBJ1-1
CASISRSTEAFF
TGTGCCAGTATAAGTCGGAGCACTGAAGCTTTCTTT
>NA|TRBV10-3|NA|TRBJ2-2
CAISESGVGELFF
TGTGCCATCAGTGAGTCCGGGGTCGGGGAGCTGTTTTTT
>NA|TRBV9|NA|TRBJ2-1
CASSEGHDSYNEQFF
TGTGCCAGCAGCGAGGGACATGACTCCTACAATGAGCAGTTCTTC
>TRBD1|TRBV7-3|once|TRBJ2-1
CASSPGTGNNEQFF
TGTGCCAGCAGCCCCGGGACAGGGAACAATGAGCAGTTCTTC
>NA|TRBV9|NA|TRBJ2-7
CASSTGTYEQYF
TGTGCCAGCAGTACCGGGACCTACGAGCAGTACTTC
>NA|TRBV4-1|NA|TRBJ1-4
CASSLNPGPTGWEKLFF
TGCGCCAGCAGCCTAAACCCAGGGCCCACGGGTTGGGAAAAACTGTTTTTT
>NA|TRBV30|few|TRBJ2-2
CAWGPNRELFF
TGTGCCTGGGGGCCTAACCGGGAGCTGTTTTTT
>NA|TRBV7-9|NA|TRBJ2-7
CASSRLLGQNPYYEQYF
TGTGCCAGCAGCCGGTTGTTAGGACAGAACCCCTACTACGAGCAGTACTTC
>TRBD1|TRBV6-5|NA|TRBJ1-1
CASSYSITGGRAEAFF
TGTGCCAGCAGTTACTCGATAACAGGGGGCAGAGCTGAAGCTTTCTTT
>TRBD2|TRBV5-4|NA|TRBJ2-1
CASSSLTSGRLHEQFF
TGTGCCAGCAGCTCATTAACTAGCGGGAGGCTCCATGAGCAGTTCTTC
>NA|TRBV14|many|TRBJ2-7
CASSQEEVEQGWSEQYF
TGTGCCAGCAGCCAAGAAGAAGTCGAACAGGGTTGGAGCGAGCAGTACTTC
>NA|TRBV30|NA|TRBJ1-1
CACVSGGGTEAFF
TGTGCCTGCGTTAGCGGGGGAGGTACTGAAGCTTTCTTT
>TRBD1|TRBV27|NA|TRBJ1-2
CASRATGAHYGYTF
TGTGCCAGCAGAGCCACAGGGGCCCACTATGGCTACACCTTC
>NA|TRBV27|NA|TRBJ1-1
CASSLREGTEAFF
TGTGCCAGCAGTTTAAGGGAGGGCACTGAAGCTTTCTTT
>TRBD1|TRBV7-2|once|TRBJ1-6
CASSFRQGRNSPLHF
TGTGCCAGCAGCTTCAGACAGGGGCGGAATTCACCCCTCCACTTT
>NA|TRBV30|NA|TRBJ1-2
CAWSPGDYGYTF
TGTGCCTGGAGTCCAGGCGATTATGGCTACACCTTC
>NA|TRBV25-1|NA|TRBJ1-3
CASTSGGGRNTIYF
TGTGCCAGCACCTCGGGAGGGGGTAGAAACACCATATATTTT
>NA|TRBV30|NA|TRBJ2-3
CAWSDLGGATDTQYF
TGTGCCTGGAGTGATTTGGGGGGTGCGACAGATACGCAGTATTTT
>NA|TRBV5-4|NA|TRBJ2-1
CASSLGSFGEQFF
TGTGCCAGCAGCTTGGGAAGTTTCGGTGAGCAGTTCTTC
>TRBD1|TRBV19|NA|TRBJ1-6
CASSPEQGEHSPLHF
TGTGCCAGTAGTCCAGAACAGGGGGAACATTCACCCCTCCACTTT
>TRBD1|TRBV6-6|NA|TRBJ2-2
CASSRFGQGPYTGELFF
TGTGCCAGCAGTCGCTTCGGACAGGGCCCCTACACCGGGGAGCTGTTTTTT
>TRBD1|TRBV5-4|NA|TRBJ1-1
CASSSRGAMFTEAFF
TGTGCCAGCAGCTCCAGGGGGGCGATGTTCACTGAAGCTTTCTTT
>TRBD2|TRBV11-2|NA|TRBJ2-1
CASSLVLLAGVGSNEQFF
TGTGCCAGCAGCTTAGTTCTTCTAGCGGGAGTTGGGAGCAATGAGCAGTTCTTC